These T cell receptor beta chains were read from a single sample in a study of CD8 T cells in ankylosing spondylitis. TCRdb re-analysed the 5' RACE reads in MiXCR, keeping a single row per CDR3 protein. The sample has approximately 12,000 distinct CDR3 sequences, over 2.5% seen once; the top ten hold less than 9%. Material for sequencing was blood, either unsorted or a sorted T cell fraction (not recorded which). The receptors were sampled from a male donor with ankylosing spondylitis or in good health (not recorded which). The CDR3 runs from the conserved cysteine through the conserved F or W. D genes are given only for firm matches. Clone sizes are given selectively: once, few, many, or a class where the clone is expanded.

clone size	D gene	J gene	V gene	CDR3 protein	CDR3 DNA
medium-sized	TRBD2	TRBJ2-3	TRBV9	CASSGTSLSTDTQYF	TGTGCCAGCAGCGGGACTAGCCTGAGCACAGATACGCAGTATTTT
few	.	TRBJ1-4	TRBV9	CASSPTGPHEKLFF	TGTGCCAGCAGCCCGACAGGCCCGCATGAAAAACTGTTTTTT
many	TRBD1	TRBJ1-1	TRBV9	CASSQEDRANTEAFF	TGTGCCAGCAGCCAAGAGGACAGGGCGAACACTGAAGCTTTCTTT
many	.	TRBJ1-5	TRBV9	CASSVGVGVNQPQHF	TGTGCCAGCAGCGTGGGGGTTGGGGTAAATCAGCCCCAGCATTTT
many	TRBD2	TRBJ2-4	TRBV9	CASSVGTSGADLAKNIQYF	TGTGCCAGCAGCGTAGGGACTAGCGGGGCAGATCTAGCCAAAAACATTCAGTACTTC
many	.	TRBJ2-6	TRBV9	CASSVGFSGANVLTF	TGTGCCAGCAGCGTAGGTTTCTCTGGGGCCAACGTCCTGACTTTC
medium-sized	TRBD2	TRBJ2-5	TRBV9	CASSVLAGGETQYF	TGTGCCAGCAGCGTTCTAGCGGGCGGTGAGACCCAGTACTTC
many	.	TRBJ2-5	TRBV9	CASSDRVGQTQYF	TGTGCCAGCAGCGACAGGGTCGGACAGACCCAGTACTTC
many	TRBD1	TRBJ2-1	TRBV9	CASNLQGAAVGEQFF	TGTGCCAGCAATCTACAGGGGGCGGCAGTGGGTGAGCAGTTCTTC
many	.	TRBJ1-2	TRBV9	CASAGGPNYGYTF	TGTGCCAGCGCGGGGGGTCCCAACTATGGCTACACCTTC
many	.	TRBJ2-2	TRBV6-7	CASSYWGREPPGGELFF	TGTGCCAGCAGTTACTGGGGGAGAGAGCCACCCGGCGGGGAGCTGTTTTTT
many	TRBD2	TRBJ2-3	TRBV9	CASSVHGGATPDTQYF	TGTGCCAGCAGCGTACACGGGGGGGCGACTCCAGATACGCAGTATTTT
many	TRBD1	TRBJ1-2	TRBV9	CASSVGDRVYGYTF	TGTGCCAGCAGCGTAGGGGACAGGGTCTATGGCTACACCTTC
.	.	TRBJ2-3	TRBV9	CASSQTGETQYF	TGTGCCAGCAGCCAGACGGGGGAGACGCAGTATTTT
many	.	TRBJ1-2	TRBV5-6	CASSLTGGYTF	TGTGCCAGCAGCCTGACGGGTGGCTACACCTTC
medium-sized	.	TRBJ2-5	TRBV9	CASSVEPGRETQYF	TGTGCCAGCAGCGTAGAGCCAGGGCGGGAGACCCAGTACTTC
many	.	TRBJ2-3	TRBV9	CASSVRDGYTDTQYF	TGTGCCAGCAGCGTCCGGGACGGGTACACAGATACGCAGTATTTT
many	TRBD2	TRBJ2-5	TRBV9	CASSVGSGGNKETQYF	TGTGCCAGCAGCGTAGGTAGCGGGGGCAACAAAGAGACCCAGTACTTC
medium-sized	.	TRBJ2-3	TRBV9	CASSVGGTQYF	TGTGCCAGCAGCGTAGGGGGTACGCAGTATTTT
many	.	TRBJ2-5	TRBV9	CASSAPTGYQETQYF	TGTGCCAGCAGCGCCCCGACGGGGTACCAAGAGACCCAGTACTTC
.	TRBD1	TRBJ1-4	TRBV9	CASSVLPGQENEKLFF	TGTGCCAGCAGCGTTCTACCTGGACAGGAGAATGAAAAACTGTTTTTT
many	TRBD2	TRBJ2-3	TRBV9	CASSVASGGYPSTDTQYF	TGTGCCAGCAGCGTAGCTAGCGGGGGTTACCCTAGCACAGATACGCAGTATTTT
many	.	TRBJ2-7	TRBV9	CASSPDLPGKEQYF	TGTGCCAGCAGTCCTGATTTACCGGGGAAGGAGCAGTACTTC
medium-sized	.	TRBJ2-2	TRBV9	CASSVRTSLTGELFF	TGTGCCAGCAGCGTGAGGACAAGCCTAACCGGGGAGCTGTTTTTT
many	.	TRBJ2-1	TRBV9	CASSVANSLEQFF	TGTGCCAGCAGCGTAGCTAATAGCCTTGAGCAGTTCTTC
many	TRBD2	TRBJ2-2	TRBV9	CASRGLAGLGELFF	TGTGCCAGCAGAGGACTAGCGGGACTCGGGGAGCTGTTTTTT
medium-sized	.	TRBJ2-1	TRBV9	CASSVVTGSNEQFF	TGTGCCAGCAGCGTAGTAACGGGGTCCAATGAGCAGTTCTTC
many	.	TRBJ1-4	TRBV9	CASSPTQGIYEKLFF	TGTGCCAGCAGCCCCACCCAGGGCATTTATGAAAAACTGTTTTTT
many	TRBD1	TRBJ1-1	TRBV9	CASSVFEQGANTEAFF	TGTGCCAGCAGCGTGTTCGAGCAGGGGGCTAACACTGAAGCTTTCTTT
many	TRBD2	TRBJ2-5	TRBV9	CASSVTGGSQETQYF	TGTGCCAGCAGCGTCACGGGGGGGTCCCAAGAGACCCAGTACTTC
.	TRBD1	TRBJ1-6	TRBV9	CASSPDRGSSPLHF	TGTGCCAGCAGCCCCGACAGGGGAAGTTCACCCCTCCACTTT
many	.	TRBJ1-3	TRBV9	CASSVADTIYF	TGTGCCAGCAGCGTAGCAGATACCATATATTTT
many	TRBD1	TRBJ2-3	TRBV9	CASSGTGGPDTQYF	TGTGCCAGCAGCGGGACAGGGGGACCAGATACGCAGTATTTT
many	.	TRBJ2-2	TRBV9	CASSPGDFNTGELFF	TGTGCCAGCAGCCCAGGGGACTTTAACACCGGGGAGCTGTTTTTT
many	.	TRBJ2-5	TRBV9	CASSAGTQETQYF	TGTGCCAGCAGCGCCGGGACCCAAGAGACCCAGTACTTC
many	TRBD2	TRBJ2-1	TRBV9	CASSVREGLAGLYNEQFF	TGTGCCAGCAGCGTAAGGGAGGGACTAGCGGGCCTCTACAATGAGCAGTTCTTC
many	.	TRBJ2-7	TRBV21-1	CASSSPPFGQDGGYEQYF	TGTGCCAGCAGCAGCCCACCTTTTGGTCAGGACGGTGGCTACGAGCAGTACTTC
many	.	TRBJ2-5	TRBV9	CASGGASQETQYF	TGTGCCAGTGGGGGGGCCTCCCAAGAGACCCAGTACTTC
medium-sized	.	TRBJ2-2	TRBV9	CASSLDMGNTGELFF	TGTGCCAGCAGCCTGGACATGGGGAACACCGGGGAGCTGTTTTTT
many	TRBD2	TRBJ2-1	TRBV9	CASSRLAGILSYNEQFF	TGTGCCAGCAGCAGATTAGCGGGGATCCTGTCCTACAATGAGCAGTTCTTC
few	TRBD1	TRBJ2-5	TRBV9	CASSVRQGGYQETQYF	TGTGCCAGCAGCGTAAGACAGGGGGGGTACCAAGAGACCCAGTACTTC
many	TRBD2	TRBJ2-2	TRBV9	CASSVDRLGTSATGELFF	TGTGCCAGCAGCGTAGATCGTCTTGGGACTAGTGCCACCGGGGAGCTGTTTTTT
medium-sized	.	TRBJ2-1	TRBV9	CASSVGSDPSNEQFF	TGTGCCAGCAGCGTAGGTTCGGACCCCTCCAATGAGCAGTTCTTC
many	.	TRBJ2-3	TRBV9	CASGPPNRALGTQYF	TGTGCCAGCGGACCGCCAAACAGGGCCTTGGGTACGCAGTATTTT
many	.	TRBJ1-5	TRBV6-1	CASSLQPGQPQHF	TGTGCCAGCAGCCTACAGCCGGGACAGCCCCAGCATTTT